These T cell receptor beta chains were read from a single sample in a study of beta chain features in type 1 diabetes. Some clones are missing from TCRdb's copy, which holds only in-frame ones; the method was immunoSEQ multiplex PCR. The table includes 120,000 or so clones, about 15% detected once. The sequencing input was central memory CD4+ T cells from blood. All receptors derive from a man between 25 and 39 years old with type 1 diabetes. The CDR3 runs from the conserved cysteine through the conserved F or W. A D gene is named only where the DNA matches it firmly. Not all rows give a size; the values are once, few, many and, for expanded clones, a class.

TRBJ2-7,.,TRBV14,few,CASSQVQGQFEQYF,TGTGCCAGCAGCCAAGTTCAGGGGCAATTCGAGCAGTACTTC
TRBJ2-7,TRBD1,TRBV29-1,few,CSVEPIRDRGRKYF,TGCAGCGTTGAGCCTATAAGGGACAGGGGGAGAAAGTACTTC
TRBJ2-6,.,TRBV7-9,few,CASSTRLPRSSGANVLTF,TGTGCCAGCAGCACCCGTTTACCTCGAAGCTCTGGGGCCAACGTCCTGACTTTC
TRBJ2-3,.,TRBV29-1,few,CSVRGGGPDTQYF,TGCAGCGTGAGAGGAGGGGGTCCGGATACGCAGTATTTT
TRBJ2-1,.,TRBV4-3,few,CASSQSRAGEQFF,TGCGCCAGCAGCCAAAGCAGGGCAGGGGAGCAGTTCTTC
TRBJ2-7,.,TRBV29-1,few,CSVHDSDWYEQYF,TGCAGCGTTCATGACAGTGACTGGTACGAGCAGTACTTC
TRBJ1-2,.,TRBV29-1,few,CSVLGRNYGYTF,TGCAGCGTTCTCGGCAGAAACTATGGCTACACCTTC
TRBJ1-5,.,TRBV28,.,CASSLLKGGPGNQPQHF,TGTGCCAGCAGTTTGCTAAAGGGGGGGCCTGGCAATCAGCCCCAGCATTTT
TRBJ2-5,TRBD1,TRBV19,.,CASSTQGAKTQYF,TGTGCCAGTAGTACACAGGGGGCGAAGACCCAGTACTTC
TRBJ2-5,.,TRBV7-8,.,CATREDQETQYF,TGTGCCACTCGGGAAGACCAAGAGACCCAGTACTTC
TRBJ2-2,.,TRBV14,.,CASSQDYRRGTGELFF,TGTGCCAGCAGCCAAGATTACAGGAGGGGCACCGGGGAGCTGTTTTTT
TRBJ2-5,TRBD2,TRBV27,.,CASSPQLAGGPLGGQYF,TGTGCCAGCAGTCCTCAACTAGCGGGGGGACCGCTGGGGGGCCAGTACTTC
TRBJ2-1,.,TRBV7-7,.,CASSLGPDNEQFF,TGTGCCAGCAGCTTAGGGCCGGACAATGAGCAGTTCTTC
TRBJ2-7,.,TRBV30,few,CAWSNPDRYEQYF,TGTGCCTGGAGTAACCCCGACAGGTACGAGCAGTACTTC
TRBJ2-3,TRBD1,TRBV29-1,.,CSVGTGGTDTQYF,TGCAGCGTTGGAACAGGGGGCACAGATACGCAGTATTTT
TRBJ2-2,TRBD1,TRBV7-2,few,CASSPGQGFNTGELFF,TGTGCCAGCAGCCCCGGACAGGGGTTCAACACCGGGGAGCTGTTTTTT
TRBJ1-1,TRBD1,TRBV14,.,CASRNRGFEAFF,TGTGCCAGCAGGAACAGGGGTTTTGAAGCTTTCTTT
TRBJ2-1,.,TRBV6-7,.,CASSYFRHLDWWRNNEQFF,TGTGCCAGCAGTTACTTCCGTCATCTCGACTGGTGGAGGAACAATGAGCAGTTCTTC
TRBJ2-1,.,TRBV5-1,few,CASSLDGGNEQFF,TGCGCCAGCAGCTTGGATGGAGGGAATGAGCAGTTCTTC
TRBJ2-7,TRBD1,TRBV2,few,CASSPTGGEQYF,TGTGCCAGCAGTCCGACAGGGGGCGAGCAGTACTTC
TRBJ2-3,.,TRBV7-6,.,CASSFGGQITDTQYF,TGTGCCAGCAGCTTCGGGGGGCAGATCACAGATACGCAGTATTTT
TRBJ2-7,.,TRBV18,few,CASSPTGNSYEQYF,TGTGCCAGCTCACCGACAGGTAATTCCTACGAGCAGTACTTC
TRBJ1-2,TRBD1,TRBV7-6,.,CASSLARTGEGYTF,TGTGCCAGCAGCTTAGCTCGGACAGGGGAAGGCTACACCTTC
TRBJ2-2,.,TRBV30,.,CAWSSLGLNTGELFF,TGTGCCTGGAGTTCTCTAGGGCTGAACACCGGGGAGCTGTTTTTT
TRBJ2-5,.,TRBV18,few,CASSPQSGNQETQYF,TGTGCCAGCTCACCGCAGAGTGGCAACCAAGAGACCCAGTACTTC
TRBJ1-1,.,TRBV29-1,many,CSTYVPENTEAFF,TGCAGCACTTACGTCCCAGAGAACACTGAAGCTTTCTTT
TRBJ1-5,.,TRBV2,many,CASSEIGQPQHF,TGTGCCAGCAGTGAGATTGGGCAGCCCCAGCATTTT
TRBJ2-5,.,TRBV7-2,few,CASSLEQGAQYF,TGTGCCAGCAGCTTAGAACAGGGAGCCCAGTACTTC
TRBJ2-5,.,TRBV10-3,many,CAISGGAETQYF,TGTGCCATCTCTGGCGGGGCAGAGACCCAGTACTTC